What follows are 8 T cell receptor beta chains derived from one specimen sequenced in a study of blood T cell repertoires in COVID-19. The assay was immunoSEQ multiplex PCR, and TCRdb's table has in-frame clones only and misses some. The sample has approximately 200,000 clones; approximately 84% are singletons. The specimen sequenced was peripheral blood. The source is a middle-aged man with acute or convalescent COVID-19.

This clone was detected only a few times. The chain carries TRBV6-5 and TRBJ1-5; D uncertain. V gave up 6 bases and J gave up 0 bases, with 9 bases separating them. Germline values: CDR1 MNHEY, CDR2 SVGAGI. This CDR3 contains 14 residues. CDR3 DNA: TGTGCCAGCAGCTCCGTTTATAGCAATCAGCCCCAGCATTTT. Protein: CASSSVYSNQPQHF.

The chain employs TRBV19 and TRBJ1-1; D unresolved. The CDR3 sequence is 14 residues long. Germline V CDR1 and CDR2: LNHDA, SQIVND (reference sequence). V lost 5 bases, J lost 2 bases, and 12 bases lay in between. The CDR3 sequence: CASSEGSSNTEAFF. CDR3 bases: TGTGCCAGTAGTGAGGGCTCGTCTAACACTGAAGCTTTCTTT.

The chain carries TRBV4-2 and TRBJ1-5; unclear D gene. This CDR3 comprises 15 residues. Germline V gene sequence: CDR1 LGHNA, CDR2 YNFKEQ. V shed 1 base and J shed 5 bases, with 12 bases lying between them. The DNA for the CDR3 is TGTGCCAGCAGCCAAGTGGTCGGGAGAGATCAGCCCCAGCATTTT. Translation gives CASSQVVGRDQPQHF.

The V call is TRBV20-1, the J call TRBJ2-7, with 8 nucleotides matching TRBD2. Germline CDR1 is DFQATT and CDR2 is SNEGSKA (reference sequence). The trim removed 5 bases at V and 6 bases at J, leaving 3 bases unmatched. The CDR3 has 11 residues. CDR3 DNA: TGCAGTGCTCGGGGGGGGAGCGAGCAGTACTTC. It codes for CSARGGSEQYF.

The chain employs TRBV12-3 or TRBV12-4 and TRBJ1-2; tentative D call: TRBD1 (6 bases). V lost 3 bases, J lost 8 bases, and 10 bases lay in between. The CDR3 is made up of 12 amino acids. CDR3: CASSFSRGGYTF. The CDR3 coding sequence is TGTGCCAGCAGTTTCAGCAGGGGAGGCTACACCTTC.

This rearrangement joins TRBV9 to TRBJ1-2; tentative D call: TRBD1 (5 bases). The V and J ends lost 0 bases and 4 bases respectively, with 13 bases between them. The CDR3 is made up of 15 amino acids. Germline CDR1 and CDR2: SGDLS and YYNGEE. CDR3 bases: TGTGCCAGCAGCGTAGCGGTAGGGGTTCTCTATGGCTACACCTTC. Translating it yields CASSVAVGVLYGYTF.

CDR3 DNA sequence: TGTGCCAGCAGCTTATATGATGGCTACACCTTC. Encoded protein: CASSLYDGYTF. The chain is built from TRBV7-2 and TRBJ1-2, with no clear D. Germline-derived CDR1 and CDR2 are SGHTA and FQGNSA. V was pared by 2 bases and J by 6 bases, with 4 bases between. The CDR3 has 11 residues.

CDR3 sequence: CASSPPSSSGVKTQYF. In DNA form, the CDR3 reads TGTGCCAGCTCACCACCGAGCTCGTCCGGGGTTAAGACCCAGTACTTC. The V and J genes are TRBV18 and TRBJ2-5; D might be TRBD2 (5 bases). V was trimmed by 0 bases and J by 6 bases, leaving 17 bases between them. The CDR3 is 16 residues long. Germline CDR1 reads KGHSH; CDR2 reads LQKENI.